The rows below give T cell receptor beta chains drawn from one sample of a study of blood T cell repertoires in COVID-19. Assay: immunoSEQ multiplex PCR; the TCRdb copy retains only in-frame clones and omits some. The profile covers some 310,000 clones, with more than 75% appearing a single time and 1% taken by the ten largest. Sequencing input: peripheral blood. These receptors all stem from a man aged 50 or older with active or convalescent COVID-19. The CDR3 runs from the conserved cysteine through the conserved F or W. The D gene is left open where the match is weak. Only some rows state a clone size, as once, few, many or a class for expanded clones.

J,V,size,D,CDR3
TRBJ2-1,TRBV3-1/TRBV3-2,NA,TRBD2,CASSRAGTRGHNEQFF
TRBJ2-5,TRBV18,once,NA,CASSPPTSHGQETQYF
TRBJ1-3,TRBV4-1,NA,NA,CASSRQQASSVSGNTIYF
TRBJ1-2,TRBV6-5,NA,NA,CASSYGAAEAFYGYTF
TRBJ1-4,TRBV6-2/TRBV6-3,NA,NA,CASSYLGASEKLFF
TRBJ2-7,TRBV10-2,few,NA,CASSDPFDRQSYEQYF
TRBJ2-3,TRBV11-1,NA,NA,CASSLQGYTDTQYF
TRBJ1-1,TRBV9,NA,NA,CASSGTGGTEAFF
TRBJ1-5,TRBV2,NA,TRBD1,CASSRQGYQPQHF
TRBJ2-7,TRBV9,NA,NA,CASSVEADSYEQYF
TRBJ2-1,TRBV5-6,once,TRBD1,CASSLRTGNGYNEQFF
TRBJ2-7,TRBV6-6,NA,NA,CASRNPTYEQYF
TRBJ2-7,TRBV7-8,NA,NA,CASSPRLSGAPYEQYF
TRBJ2-1,TRBV4-1,NA,TRBD2,CASSQDPSGDYNEQFF
TRBJ2-5,TRBV14,NA,NA,CASSQDQGSWETQYF
TRBJ1-5,TRBV4-3,NA,TRBD1,CASSQDSPETGGNQPQHF
TRBJ1-1,TRBV6-5,NA,NA,CASTSRGVGTEAFF
TRBJ1-5,TRBV28,NA,TRBD1,CASGGGGQPQHF
TRBJ2-7,TRBV27,NA,TRBD2,CASSFGLAAYEQYF
TRBJ2-5,TRBV27,NA,NA,CASSFQAAQETQYF
TRBJ1-1,TRBV28,once,NA,CASSELMNTEAFF
TRBJ2-3,TRBV6-6,NA,NA,CATQRGQLTDTQYF
TRBJ2-7,TRBV2,NA,TRBD2,CASRDTLAGVRQYF
TRBJ2-3,TRBV5-1,NA,TRBD2,CASSHTSGRVTDTQYF
TRBJ2-3,TRBV7-2,NA,NA,CASSLVTGSTDTQYF
TRBJ2-7,TRBV13,many,TRBD2,CASSTRTSRYEQYF
TRBJ2-3,TRBV25-1,NA,NA,CASSGGALSTDTQYF
TRBJ1-2,TRBV14,NA,NA,CASSQVTSYGYTF
TRBJ2-2,TRBV6-1,NA,TRBD2,CASSEPGLAAGELFF
TRBJ1-5,TRBV4-3,NA,NA,CASSQDPFPDQPQHF
TRBJ1-4,TRBV6-2/TRBV6-3,NA,NA,CASSYPRQATNEKLFF
TRBJ2-2,TRBV19,NA,TRBD1,CASRLRTGNTGELFF
TRBJ1-2,TRBV10-3,once,TRBD1,CAISGGQGAWIGYGYTF
TRBJ1-2,TRBV10-3,NA,TRBD1,CAISRGQGTYGYTF
TRBJ1-1,TRBV5-1,NA,TRBD1,CASSTGQGGITEAFF
TRBJ2-2,TRBV10-3,NA,TRBD2,CAISESSGGGNTGELFF
TRBJ1-4,TRBV5-1,NA,NA,CASSLYPGEKLFF
TRBJ1-4,TRBV2,NA,TRBD1,CASTRTGQATNEKLFF
TRBJ2-1,TRBV5-1,NA,TRBD1,CASSLVQGAHEQFF
TRBJ1-5,TRBV19,few,NA,CASSPPHQPQHF
TRBJ1-1,TRBV27,NA,TRBD1,CASSSDRANTEAFF
TRBJ2-7,TRBV30,NA,TRBD1,CAWSPGTGLSGEQYF
TRBJ1-3,TRBV28,NA,NA,CASSPRGSGNTIYF